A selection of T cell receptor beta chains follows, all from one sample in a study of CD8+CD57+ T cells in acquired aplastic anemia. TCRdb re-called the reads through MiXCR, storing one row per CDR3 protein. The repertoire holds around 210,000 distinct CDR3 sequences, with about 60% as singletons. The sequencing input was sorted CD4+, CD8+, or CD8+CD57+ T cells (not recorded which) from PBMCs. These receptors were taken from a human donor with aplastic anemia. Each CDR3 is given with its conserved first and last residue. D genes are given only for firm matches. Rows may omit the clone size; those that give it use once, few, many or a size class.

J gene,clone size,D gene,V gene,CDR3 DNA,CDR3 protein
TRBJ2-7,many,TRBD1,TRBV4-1,TGCGCCAGCAGCCAAGGACAGGGGGCCTACGAGCAGTACTTC,CASSQGQGAYEQYF
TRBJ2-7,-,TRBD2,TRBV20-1,TGCAGCGCTAGATCGGGGCGGGAGGTCTACGAGCAGTACTTC,CSARSGREVYEQYF
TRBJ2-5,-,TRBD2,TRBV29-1,TGCAGCGTTGAAGAAGAGAGGGACTATGGGGCGGAGACCCAGTACTTC,CSVEEERDYGAETQYF
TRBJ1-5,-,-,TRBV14,TGTGCCAGCAGCTACGGGAATAGCAATCAGCCCCAGCATTTT,CASSYGNSNQPQHF
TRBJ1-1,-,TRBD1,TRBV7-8,TGTGCCAGCAGACCAGGGGGGACTACTTGGAACACTGAAGCTTTCTTT,CASRPGGTTWNTEAFF
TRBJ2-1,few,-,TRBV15,TGTGCCACCAGCATTTGGGGCAGCTCCTACAATGAGCAGTTCTTC,CATSIWGSSYNEQFF
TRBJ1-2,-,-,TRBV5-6,TGTGCCAGCAGCTTATATGACAGTAGTCCTAACTATGGCTACACCTTC,CASSLYDSSPNYGYTF
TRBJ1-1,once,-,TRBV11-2,TGTGCCAGCAGCCCCACGAGGAGTGGGGCGGGTCGGACTGAAGCTTTCTTT,CASSPTRSGAGRTEAFF
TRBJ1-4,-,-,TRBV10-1,TGCGCCAGCAGTGAGTCACCCGGTAAGGGCACTAATGAAAAACTGTTTTTT,CASSESPGKGTNEKLFF
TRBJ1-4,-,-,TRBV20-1,TGCAGTGCTAGAGATCACAGGGTCTCTGAAAAACTGTTTTTT,CSARDHRVSEKLFF
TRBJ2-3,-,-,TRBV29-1,TGCAGCTCCTTCAGGGGAGATACGCAGTATTTT,CSSFRGDTQYF
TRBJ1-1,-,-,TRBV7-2,TGTGCCAGCAGCTACAGGGACTACATGAACACTGAAGCTTTCTTT,CASSYRDYMNTEAFF
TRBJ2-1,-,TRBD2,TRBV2,TGTGCCACCAGACTAGCGGGAGTCTACAATGAGCAGTTCTTC,CATRLAGVYNEQFF
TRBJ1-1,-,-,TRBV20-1,TGCAGTGCCATACAGAGGAGAATAAACACTGAAGCTTTCTTT,CSAIQRRINTEAFF
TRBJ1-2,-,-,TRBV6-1,TGTGCCAGCACGGGGCAGATCTACTATGGCTACACCTTC,CASTGQIYYGYTF
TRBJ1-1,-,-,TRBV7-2,TGTGCCAGCAGCTTAGACGGGATGGGGGGGGACACTGAAGCTTTCTTT,CASSLDGMGGDTEAFF
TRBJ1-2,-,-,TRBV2,TGTGCCAGCACCCCGACCGAACCGAACTCAGGCTACACCTTC,CASTPTEPNSGYTF
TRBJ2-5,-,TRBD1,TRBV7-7,TGTGCTAGCAGCCCAGAAATCGGGACAGGGGAACGTTGGGAGACCCAGTACTTC,CASSPEIGTGERWETQYF
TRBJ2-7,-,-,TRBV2,TGTGCCAGCAGGGACGGAAAATACGAGCAGTACTTC,CASRDGKYEQYF
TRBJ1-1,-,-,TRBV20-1,TGCAGTGCTGGACTAGGGGGCACTGAAGCTTTCTTT,CSAGLGGTEAFF
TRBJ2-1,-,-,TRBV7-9,TGTGCCAGCAGACATCTAAGCTCCTACAATGAGCAGTTCTTC,CASRHLSSYNEQFF
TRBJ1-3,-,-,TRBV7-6,TGTGCCAGCAGCTCAGCACCTCGGGACAAGAGAAACACCATATATTTT,CASSSAPRDKRNTIYF
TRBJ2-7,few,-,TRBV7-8,TGTGCCAGCATCCCCGGTCACCTAGGCACCGGCGAGCAGTACTTC,CASIPGHLGTGEQYF
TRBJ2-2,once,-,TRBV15,TGTGCCACCAGCAGAGGCAGGGAAACCGGGGAGCTGTTTTTT,CATSRGRETGELFF